This passage covers 8 T cell receptor beta chains from one sample sequenced in a study of blood T cell repertoires in COVID-19. The assay was immunoSEQ multiplex PCR, and TCRdb's table has in-frame clones only and misses some. The sample yields tens of thousands of clones, roughly 88% seen once. Source material: peripheral blood. All receptors derive from a man over 45 with active COVID-19.

J is TRBJ1-5 and V is TRBV19, with D unclear. V lost 4 bases and J lost 8, with 9 bases in between. The CDR3 runs to 12 residues. CDR1 is LNHDA and CDR2 is SQIVND in the germline V gene (reference sequence). The CDR3 sequence is CASSRREKPQHF. In DNA, the CDR3 is TGTGCCAGTAGTAGGAGAGAAAAGCCCCAGCATTTT.

CDR3 region: CASSSGQGNQETQYF. In nucleotides, the CDR3 is TGTGCCAGCAGCTCCGGACAGGGTAACCAAGAGACCCAGTACTTC. J is TRBJ2-5 and V is TRBV7-3; 8 bases align to TRBD1. The V gene's germline CDR1 is SGHTA and CDR2 FQGTGA. V trimming: 4 bases; J trimming: 0 bases; junction bases outside the gene matches: 4. The CDR3 consists of 15 residues. The variable domain in full, completed from reference TRBV7-3 and TRBJ2-5, reads GAGVSQTPSNKVTEKGKYVELRCDPISGHTALYWYRQSLGQGPEFLIYFQGTGAADDSGLPNDRFFAVRPEGSVSTLKIQRTERGDSAVYLCASSSGQGNQETQYFGPGTRLLVL.

The J gene is TRBJ1-2, the V gene TRBV21-1; the table names TRBD1, a call not compared with the DNA. TRBV21-1 is flagged as a pseudogene. The CDR3 totals 14 residues. CDR3 loop: CASGPGQPIYGYTF. The DNA of the CDR3 is TGTGCCAGCGGACCCGGACAGCCGATCTATGGCTACACCTTC.

V is TRBV14 and J is TRBJ2-1; 10 bases match TRBD1. With 4 bases clipped from V and 6 bases from J, the junction kept 3 bases outside the gene matches. Germline V gene sequence: CDR1 SGHDN, CDR2 FVKESK. The CDR3 has 14 amino acids. The CDR3 bases are TGTGCCAGCAGCCTTCGGACAGGGGGCAATGAGCAGTTCTTC. This translates into CASSLRTGGNEQFF.

The J gene is TRBJ2-1, the V gene TRBV7-2, with TRBD2 matching 10 bases. The CDR3 has 13 residues. From germline, CDR1 is SGHTA and CDR2 FQGNSA. V lost 0 bases to trimming and J lost 15 bases; unmatched junction nucleotides: 5. Written as DNA, the CDR3 is TGTGCCAGCAGCTTAGCTGGACTAGCGGCCTCGTTCTTC. It translates to CASSLAGLAASFF. Based on the CDR3 plus reference TRBV7-2 and TRBJ2-1, the full variable domain is GAGVSQSPSNKVTEKGKDVELRCDPISGHTALYWYRQSLGQGLEFLIYFQGNSAPDKSGLPSDRFSAERTGGSVSTLTIQRTQQEDSAVYLCASSLAGLAASFFGPGTRLTVL.

This clone came up once. The chain is built from TRBV9 and TRBJ2-1, with 14 positions matching TRBD2. Germline V gene lookup returns CDR1 SGDLS and CDR2 YYNGEE. The CDR3 consists of 14 residues. The trim removed 4 bases at V and 14 bases at J, leaving 8 bases unmatched. CDR3 in DNA: TGTGCCAGCAGCTCCCAGACTAGCGGGGGGGCCAAGTTCTTC. It translates to CASSSQTSGGAKFF.

Only one count was recorded for this clone. The chain joins TRBV12-3 or TRBV12-4 to TRBJ2-7; possible D gene TRBD2, 6 bases. V lost 4 bases, J lost 1 base, and 8 bases lay in between. This CDR3 is 13 amino acids long. CDR3 sequence reads: CASSWDLSYEQYV. In DNA, the CDR3 is TGTGCCAGCAGTTGGGACTTGTCCTACGAGCAGTACGTC.

V usage is TRBV9 and J usage is TRBJ2-6, with D possibly matching TRBD2 (6 bases). Deletions cut 0 bases from V and 2 bases from J, with 15 bases between. The germline V gene has CDR1 SGDLS and CDR2 YYNGEE. CDR3 size: 18 residues. The CDR3 nucleotides read TGTGCCAGCAGCGTAGACCTTAGGGGAGGCGCTGGGGCCAACGTCCTGACTTTC. Translation: CASSVDLRGGAGANVLTF.